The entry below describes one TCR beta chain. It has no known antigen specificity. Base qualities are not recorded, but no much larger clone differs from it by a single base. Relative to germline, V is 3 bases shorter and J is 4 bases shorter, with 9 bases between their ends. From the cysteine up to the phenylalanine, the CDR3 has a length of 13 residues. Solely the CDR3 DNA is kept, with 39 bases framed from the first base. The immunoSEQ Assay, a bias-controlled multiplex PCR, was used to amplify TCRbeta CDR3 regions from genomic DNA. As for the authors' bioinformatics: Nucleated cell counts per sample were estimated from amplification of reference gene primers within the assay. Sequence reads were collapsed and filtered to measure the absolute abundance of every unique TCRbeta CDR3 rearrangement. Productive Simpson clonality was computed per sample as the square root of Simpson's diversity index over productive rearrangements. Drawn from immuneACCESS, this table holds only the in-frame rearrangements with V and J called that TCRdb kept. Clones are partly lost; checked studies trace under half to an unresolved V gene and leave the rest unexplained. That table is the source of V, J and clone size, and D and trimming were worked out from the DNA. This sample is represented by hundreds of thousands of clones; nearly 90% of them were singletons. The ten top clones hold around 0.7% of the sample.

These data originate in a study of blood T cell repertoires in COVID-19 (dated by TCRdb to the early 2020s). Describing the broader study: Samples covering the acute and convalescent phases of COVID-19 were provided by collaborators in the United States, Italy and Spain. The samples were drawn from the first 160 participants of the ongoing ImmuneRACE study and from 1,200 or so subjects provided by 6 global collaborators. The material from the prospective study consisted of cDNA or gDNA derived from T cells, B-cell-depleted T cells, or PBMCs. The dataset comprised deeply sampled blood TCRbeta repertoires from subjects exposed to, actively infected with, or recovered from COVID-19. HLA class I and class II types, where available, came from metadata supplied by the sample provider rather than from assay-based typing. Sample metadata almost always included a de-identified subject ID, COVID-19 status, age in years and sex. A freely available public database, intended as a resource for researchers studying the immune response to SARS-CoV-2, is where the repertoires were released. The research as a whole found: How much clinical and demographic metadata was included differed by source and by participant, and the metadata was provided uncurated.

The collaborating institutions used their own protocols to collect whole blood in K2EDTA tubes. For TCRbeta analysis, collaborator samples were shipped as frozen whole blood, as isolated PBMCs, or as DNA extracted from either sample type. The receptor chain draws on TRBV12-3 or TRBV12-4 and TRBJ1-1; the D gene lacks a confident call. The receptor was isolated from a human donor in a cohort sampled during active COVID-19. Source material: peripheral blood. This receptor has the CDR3 CASSFGFVTEAFF. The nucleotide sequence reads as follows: TGTGCCAGCAGTTTCGGGTTTGTCACTGAAGCTTTCTTT.